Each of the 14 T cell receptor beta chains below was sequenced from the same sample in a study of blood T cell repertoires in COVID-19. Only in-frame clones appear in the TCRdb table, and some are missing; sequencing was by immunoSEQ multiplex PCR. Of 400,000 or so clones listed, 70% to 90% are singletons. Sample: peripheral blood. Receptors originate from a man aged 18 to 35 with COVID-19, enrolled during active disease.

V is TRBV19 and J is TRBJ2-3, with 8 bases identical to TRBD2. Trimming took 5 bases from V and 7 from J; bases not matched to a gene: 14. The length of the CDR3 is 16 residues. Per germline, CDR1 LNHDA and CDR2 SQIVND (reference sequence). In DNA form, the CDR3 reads TGTGCCAGTAGTCCGCCGGGAGCGGGGGCCTACCATACGCAGTATTTT. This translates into CASSPPGAGAYHTQYF.

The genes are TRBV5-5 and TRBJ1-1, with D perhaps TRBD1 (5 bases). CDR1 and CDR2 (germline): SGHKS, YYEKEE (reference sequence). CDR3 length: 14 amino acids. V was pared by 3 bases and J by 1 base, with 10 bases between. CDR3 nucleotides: TGTGCCAGCAGCTATGATACAGGGAACACTGAAGCTTTCTTT. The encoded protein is CASSYDTGNTEAFF. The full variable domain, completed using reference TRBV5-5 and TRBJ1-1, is DAGVTQSPTHLIKTRGQQVTLRCSPISGHKSVSWYQQVLGQGPQFIFQYYEKEERGRGNFPDRFSARQFPNYSSELNVNALLLGDSALYLCASSYDTGNTEAFFGQGTRLTVV.

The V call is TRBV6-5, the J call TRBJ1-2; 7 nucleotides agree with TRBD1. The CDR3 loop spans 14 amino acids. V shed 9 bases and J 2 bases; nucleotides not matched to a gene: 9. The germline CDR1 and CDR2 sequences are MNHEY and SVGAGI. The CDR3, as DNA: TGTGCCAGTTATCCGACAGGGCTGAACTATGGCTACACCTTC. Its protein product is CASYPTGLNYGYTF.

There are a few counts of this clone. The CDR3 loop is CASSLGQAEAFF. For the CDR3, the DNA is TGTGCCAGCAGCCTGGGACAGGCAGAAGCTTTCTTT. The chain carries TRBV16 and TRBJ1-1, with TRBD1 identical over 8 bases. CDR3 size: 12 residues. J was trimmed by 8 bases and V by 4 bases; bases with no gene match: 3. Germline assignment: CDR1 KGHSY and CDR2 FQNENV.

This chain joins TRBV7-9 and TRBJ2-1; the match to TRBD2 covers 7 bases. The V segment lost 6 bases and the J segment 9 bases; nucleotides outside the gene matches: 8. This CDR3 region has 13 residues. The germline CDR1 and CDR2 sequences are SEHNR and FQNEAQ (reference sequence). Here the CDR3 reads CASSRAGPGEQFF. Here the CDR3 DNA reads TGTGCCAGCAGTCGAGCGGGGCCGGGTGAGCAGTTCTTC.

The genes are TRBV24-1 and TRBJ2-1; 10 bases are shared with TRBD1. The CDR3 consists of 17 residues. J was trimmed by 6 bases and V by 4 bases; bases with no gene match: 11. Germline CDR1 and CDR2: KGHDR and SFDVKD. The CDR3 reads CATSEPTGTGARNEQFF. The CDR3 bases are TGTGCCACCAGTGAACCAACCGGGACAGGGGCCCGCAATGAGCAGTTCTTC.

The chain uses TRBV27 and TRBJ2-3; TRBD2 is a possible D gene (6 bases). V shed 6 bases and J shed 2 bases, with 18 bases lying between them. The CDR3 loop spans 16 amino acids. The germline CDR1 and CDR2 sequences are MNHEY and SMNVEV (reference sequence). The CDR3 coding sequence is TGTGCCAGCAGCCTGAGGCGGGGTGTAGCCACAGATACGCAGTATTTT. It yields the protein CASSLRRGVATDTQYF.

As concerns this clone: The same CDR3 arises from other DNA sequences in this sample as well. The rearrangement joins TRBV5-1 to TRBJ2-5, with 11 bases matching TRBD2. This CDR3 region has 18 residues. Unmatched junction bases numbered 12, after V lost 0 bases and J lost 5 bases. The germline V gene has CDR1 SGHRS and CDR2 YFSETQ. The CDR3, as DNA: TGCGCCAGCAGCTTGGGGCTAGCGGGAGGAGGTTCGTTGGAGACCCAGTACTTC. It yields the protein CASSLGLAGGGSLETQYF.

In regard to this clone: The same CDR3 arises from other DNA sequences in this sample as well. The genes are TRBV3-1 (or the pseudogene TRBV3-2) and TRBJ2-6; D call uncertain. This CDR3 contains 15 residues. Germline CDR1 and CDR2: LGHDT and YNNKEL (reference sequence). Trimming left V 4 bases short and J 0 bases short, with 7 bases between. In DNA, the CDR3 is TGTGCCAGCAGCCCCCGAGGCTCTGGGGCCAACGTCCTGACTTTC. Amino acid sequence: CASSPRGSGANVLTF.

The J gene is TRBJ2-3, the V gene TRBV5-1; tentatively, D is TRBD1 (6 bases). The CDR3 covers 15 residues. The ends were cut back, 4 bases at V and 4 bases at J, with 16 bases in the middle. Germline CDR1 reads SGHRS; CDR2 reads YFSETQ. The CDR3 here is CASSPRGQGSDTQYF. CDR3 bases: TGCGCCAGCAGCCCCCGAGGGCAGGGGTCAGATACGCAGTATTTT.

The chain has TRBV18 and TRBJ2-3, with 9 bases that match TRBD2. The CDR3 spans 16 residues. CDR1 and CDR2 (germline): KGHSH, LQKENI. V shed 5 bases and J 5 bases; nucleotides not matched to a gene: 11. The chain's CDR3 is CASSSLGAGGQDTQYF. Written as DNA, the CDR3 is TGTGCCAGCTCATCACTCGGGGCGGGAGGGCAAGATACGCAGTATTTT.

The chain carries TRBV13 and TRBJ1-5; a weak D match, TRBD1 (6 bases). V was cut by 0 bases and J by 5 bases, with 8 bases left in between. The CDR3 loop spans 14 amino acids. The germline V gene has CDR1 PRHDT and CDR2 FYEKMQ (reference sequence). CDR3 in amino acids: CASSLGSGDQPQHF. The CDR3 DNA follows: TGTGCCAGCAGCTTAGGGTCAGGGGATCAGCCCCAGCATTTT.

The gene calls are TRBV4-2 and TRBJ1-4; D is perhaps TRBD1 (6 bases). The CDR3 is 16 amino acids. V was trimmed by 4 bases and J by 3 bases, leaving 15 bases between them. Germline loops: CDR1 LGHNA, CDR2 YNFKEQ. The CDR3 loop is CASSPRGAQANEKLFF. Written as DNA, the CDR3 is TGTGCCAGCAGCCCACGGGGGGCGCAGGCTAATGAAAAACTGTTTTTT.

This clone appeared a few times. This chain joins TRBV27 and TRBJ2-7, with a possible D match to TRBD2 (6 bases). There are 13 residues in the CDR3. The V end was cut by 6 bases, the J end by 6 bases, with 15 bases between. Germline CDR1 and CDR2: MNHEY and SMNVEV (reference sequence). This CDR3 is CASRVGGLGEQYF. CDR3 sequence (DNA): TGTGCCAGCAGAGTGGGAGGACTTGGCGAGCAGTACTTC.